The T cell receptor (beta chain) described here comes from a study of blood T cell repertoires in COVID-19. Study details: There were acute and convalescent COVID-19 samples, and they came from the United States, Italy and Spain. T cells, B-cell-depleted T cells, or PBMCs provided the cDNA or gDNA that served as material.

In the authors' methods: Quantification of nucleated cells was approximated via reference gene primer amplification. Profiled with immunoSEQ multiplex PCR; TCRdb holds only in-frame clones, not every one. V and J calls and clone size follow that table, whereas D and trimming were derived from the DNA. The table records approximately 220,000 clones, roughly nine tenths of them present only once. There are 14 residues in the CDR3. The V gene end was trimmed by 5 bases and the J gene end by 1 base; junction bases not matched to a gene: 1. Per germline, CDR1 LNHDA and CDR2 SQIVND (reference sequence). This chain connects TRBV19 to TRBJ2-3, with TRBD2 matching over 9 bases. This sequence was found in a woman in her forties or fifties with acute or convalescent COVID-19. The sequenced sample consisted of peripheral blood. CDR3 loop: CASSPSGGTDTQYF. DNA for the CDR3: TGTGCCAGTAGTCCTAGCGGGGGCACAGATACGCAGTATTTT.